The rows below give T cell receptor beta chains drawn from one sample of a study of cytotoxic CD8 clonotypes in ibrutinib-treated CLL. Measured with immunoSEQ multiplex PCR; TCRdb has only the in-frame clones, and not every one. Of around 97,000 clones listed, almost 80% are singletons. The specimen was PBMCs, collected after 12 months of ibrutinib treatment. Source of these receptors: a human donor with chronic lymphocytic leukemia. Both conserved end residues are part of each CDR3. The D gene is left open where the match is weak.

V	D	CDR3
TRBV7-3	TRBD1	CASSKTGKGIGETQYF
TRBV30	.	CACWVRLNTEAFF
TRBV5-1	TRBD1	CASSLGGQGNGYTF
TRBV12-5	.	CARVLDTEAFF
TRBV6-1	TRBD1	CASSGQGSNYNSPLHF
TRBV9	TRBD1	CASNRDRGSTDTQYF
TRBV7-3	.	CASSLTYVGHASNTGELFF
TRBV6-1	.	CASTGTSSYTF
TRBV18	.	CASSPGNKAGGYTF
TRBV5-1	TRBD1	CASSGTGVETQYF
TRBV20-1	.	CSAARGNGYTF
TRBV30	TRBD2	CAWSTTTSGGDNEQFF
TRBV6-5	TRBD2	CASSRGEGEYF
TRBV30	.	CAWSGGGTERYTF
TRBV7-6	TRBD1	CASSPRTGEETQYF
TRBV5-5	.	CASSLTGPTLNQPQHF
TRBV15	.	CATSRDFGPGAVEKLFF
TRBV10-3	.	CAISEAHSSYEQYF
TRBV7-2	TRBD1	CASSLDGQGATNEKLFF
TRBV19	TRBD2	CASSSGLAVTYNEQFF
TRBV19	TRBD1	CASTQKGGRGSNQPQHF
TRBV7-6	.	CASSLGGNSYEQYF
TRBV7-2	TRBD1	CASNVDREANYGYTF
TRBV18	.	CASSPEQGSYEQYF
TRBV6-5	TRBD1	CASSSHGQGEAYGYTF
TRBV20-1	.	CSAPRGTEAFF
TRBV29-1	TRBD2	CSVGGASYEQYF
TRBV6-4	.	CASTRQPNEKLFF
TRBV2	.	CASVENTGELFF
TRBV6-1	.	CAGSPSGTEYGYTF
TRBV7-9	.	CASSLGSSRGNEKLFF
TRBV7-8	TRBD1	CASSNQGASSGNTIYF
TRBV7-3	.	CASSPGGRVETQYF
TRBV6-5	TRBD1	CASSSGDRRTEAFF
TRBV10-3	.	CAISESGGGYGYTF
TRBV6-5	.	CASSYSGNNEKLFF
TRBV7-3	TRBD2	CASSSGLAGASGELFF
TRBV7-2	.	CASSLGQIYNEQFF
TRBV5-4	TRBD2	CASSQGLAGGEETQYF
TRBV19	.	CARGLNQPQHF
TRBV30	TRBD1	CAWSPGQGGYGYTF